The T cell receptor (beta chain) described here comes from a study of cytomegalovirus exposure and HLA in healthy donors (TCRdb year 2017). A note on the overall study: An earlier analysis of some 600 of the donors reported over 250 Gb of sequence data and around 120 million unique TCR beta sequences obtained from 180 million or so T cells. An early release that covered roughly 600 HLA-typed donors contained about 300 gigabases of sequencing data and about 93 million unique TCR sequences. Among the approximately 430 genotyped donors, about 85% belonged to the genetic ancestry cluster associated with self-reported Caucasian donors. The study was designed to test whether signatures of past pathogen exposure could be identified by cataloging public T cell receptors. Using immunosequencing, the study profiled T cell repertoires from some 670 subjects and related those repertoires to cytomegalovirus serostatus. A separate validation cohort of 100 to 150 different subjects was used in addition to the roughly 700-subject first cohort. High-throughput TCR immunosequencing, statistical association of individual TCRs with disease status, and machine learning were combined to predict cytomegalovirus infection status. A later analysis re-examined previously published TCR beta repertoires from more than 650 donors and added high-resolution HLA genotyping to investigate patterns of TCR occurrence. Rather than using new phenotypic data, the later analysis identified candidate immune exposures from TCR beta sequences and from how often those sequences occurred across donors. In an earlier analysis of several hundred of the donors, high-throughput TCR beta sequencing was used to judge whether each TCR beta V gene segment behaved as functional or pseudogenic. Donor age, sex, ethnicity and CMV serostatus were compiled alongside the repertoire data. A later genetic analysis used genome-wide SNP genotypes for about three fifths of the 666 donors, treating that subset as a discovery cohort. All discovery cohort repertoires had been generated on a single sequencing platform. HLA typing covered class I and class II loci at four-digit resolution. The number of typed donors differed by locus: about 629-630 for A, B, C, DRB1 and DQB1; some 500 for DQA1; some 590 for DPA1; and 450 to 480 for DPB1. About 5 DR-DQ haplotypes were handled as single units for association and clustering, since linkage in the cohort was strong. Among about 400 genotyped donors of the cohort, an average of approximately 220,000 unique TCR beta nucleotide sequences was sequenced per donor, of which approximately 19% were non-productive. The paper's findings and limits, for the study overall: Because HLA typing was unavailable for some donors at each locus, only the typed subset was used in association tests. A later genetic analysis reported fewer N-insertions in productive TCRs among donors in an Asian-associated ancestry cluster than the roughly 700-donor mean. Strong co-occurrence of HLA alleles, especially DR and DQ, made assigning TCR associations to individual alleles difficult. For the cohort, immune exposure information was limited to CMV serostatus. A total of fewer than 200 TCR beta chains were listed by the study as associated with cytomegalovirus. Compared with equally common non-associated chains, HLA-associated TCR beta chains in a later analysis were more clonally expanded and had lower generation probabilities. A later analysis found that TCR association rates varied across HLA loci, with DRB1 alleles showing the most associated TCRs and HLA-C alleles the fewest. V-gene and J-gene trimming of TCR beta chains was associated with a missense DCLRE1C variant in a later genetic analysis, and the association was replicated in an independent cohort. An earlier analysis of some 560 of the donors showed that most TCR beta V segments appeared in productive rearrangements either about 87% or about 30% of the time, which broadly matched IMGT annotations. Most CMV-associated TCR beta chains appeared to be HLA-restricted in a later analysis, and the HLA associations seemed to be driven largely by CMV exposure. According to the authors, the approach could potentially be generalized to other disease states and immunological phenotypes. According to a later analysis, parvovirus B19, influenza, CMV and Epstein-Barr virus appeared linked to several top co-occurrence clusters. The presence/absence analyses assumed that sequencing depth was roughly uniform across donors, and that assumption may not be true. Because counts were too low, seventeen rarely observed V segments, including chromosome 9 orphons, were excluded from the earlier analysis of 587 of the donors. This cohort had only TCR beta chains sequenced, and the lack of alpha or paired-chain data limited which features could be detected. A group of highly shared sequence variants was considered likely to be a technical artifact of the sequencing pipeline. Specific HLA alleles were associated with roughly 16,000 TCR beta sequences at a false discovery rate of 0.05 in a later analysis. In both the original and validation cohorts, the classifier was reported to diagnose cytomegalovirus status with high specificity and sensitivity. Three of the identified cytomegalovirus-associated TCR beta chains were confirmed in vitro to be specific for cytomegalovirus antigens. Correlated functional status among segregating V segments might reflect linkage disequilibrium, but an unknown experimental factor could not be ruled out. Most TCR sequences were seen in very few donors, while some public TCRs were found in many individuals. A further reported finding was that TCR beta sequences accurately predicted the HLA-A and HLA-B alleles for most subjects in the first cohort. The 87-base-pair reads could not distinguish some IMGT-functional V segments, including TRBV6-2 and TRBV6-3, so those segments were excluded.

The cohort consisted of approximately 670 healthy bone marrow donors. Cohort members were all nominally healthy when sampled, although unrecorded immune exposures were likely present. The donor was CMV seropositive and belonged to the group of 250 to 350 seropositive cohort members. Each donor provided a peripheral blood sample, and peripheral blood mononuclear cells were used for TCR beta sequencing. Genomic DNA was extracted from the blood cell samples with the Qiagen DNeasy Blood Extraction Kit. As concerns this clone: Its cognate antigen has yet to be identified. No per-base quality is available; no much larger clone lies one base away.

The germline V gene (reference sequence) specifies LNHDA as CDR1 and SQIVND as CDR2. V has 7 bases trimmed and J has 4 bases trimmed; junction bases matching no gene number 4. The CDR3 spans 13 residues, from the cysteine through the phenylalanine. Only the CDR3 portion is preserved as DNA: 39 bases, with reading frame beginning at the first base. Receptor amplification or capture employed the immunoSEQ multiplex PCR assay. For the multiplex PCR, a mixture combining 60 forward primers for TCR Vbeta segments and 13 reverse primers for TCR Jbeta segments was used. A multiplex PCR assay on genomic DNA amplified the CDR3 region of rearranged TCR beta genes. The amplified TCR beta libraries were sequenced on the Illumina HiSeq System as 87-base-pair reads. Regarding the original processing steps: A later analysis counted some 80 million unique TCR beta chains across the 500 to 850 repertoires, and some 11 million of these chains were shared by at least two donors. Raw reads were error-corrected and collapsed into unique sequences with a nearest-neighbor algorithm that merged closely related sequences to remove PCR and sequencing errors. Alignment of CDR3 sequences to IMGT reference sequences was used to assign V, D and J gene segments. For a sequence to be retained, a match of at least six nucleotides to both a V gene segment and a J gene segment was required. Rearrangements were classified as productive when the CDR3 lacked stop codons and remained in frame with V and J, and all other rearrangements were classified as non-productive. Following IMGT convention, CDR3 was defined as the stretch from the second conserved V-encoded cysteine to the conserved J-encoded phenylalanine. In an earlier analysis of around 540 of the donors, sequences lacking an unambiguous match to a single V gene segment were excluded. An earlier analysis of about 600 of the donors called V segments functional above 56.7% productive rearrangements and segregating when the between-donor standard deviation exceeded 5%. A statistical classification framework was built to diagnose cytomegalovirus status from the catalog of TCR beta chain sequences. A later analysis assigned V and J genes by comparing TCR nucleotide sequences with IMGT/GENE-DB human TR gene sequences. In a later analysis, CDR3 sequences and most-parsimonious VDJ recombination scenarios were assigned using the TCRdist pipeline. In a later analysis, every TCR beta chain was defined by the combination of its CDR3 amino acid sequence and its V-gene family, and reads without a unique V-gene family were dropped. A later analysis removed 550 to 650 highly shared, low-generation-probability nucleotide sequences to deal with suspected cross-contamination and a sequencing artifact. In a later analysis, a clonal expansion index was calculated for each public chain from normalized within-repertoire ranks of inferred template counts. In a later analysis, generation probabilities were computed with a VDJ recombination model fitted to out-of-frame rearrangements, and the resulting probabilities were checked against IGoR. Hypergeometric tests were used in a later analysis to score TCR-TCR, TCR-HLA and TCR-CMV co-occurrence, with a repertoire-size bias correction applied to the TCR pairs. In a later analysis, false discovery rates were estimated by permuting HLA or CMV assignments 20 times. In a later analysis, co-occurring TCRs were grouped using DBSCAN, with TCRdist sequence similarity added in when clustering inside HLA-allele-positive subsets. Repertoires with fewer than 30,000 or more than 120,000 public chains, plus five repertoires with anomalous nucleotide sharing, were excluded from co-occurrence clustering. Drawn from immuneACCESS, this table holds only the in-frame rearrangements with V and J called that TCRdb kept. Clones are partly lost; checked studies trace under half to an unresolved V gene and leave the rest unexplained. Clonal size and the V and J genes are those of that table, whereas D and trimming came from the DNA. The sample table records roughly 68,000 clones; approximately 72% of these occur just once. The leading ten clones occupy about 8% of the sample.

The clonotype comes from a woman aged 30 to 39 in good health and CMV-seropositive. The receptor chain draws on TRBV19 and TRBJ2-5; TRBD1 lines up with 9 middle nucleotides. Input material: PBMCs. The DNA reads as follows: TGTGCCAGTAAAAGGACAGGGGTAGAGACCCAGTACTTC. Translated, this is CASKRTGVETQYF.